This T cell receptor beta chain came from a study of shared clonotypes between healthy human individuals. Across the whole study: Three plates were used per donor for CD4 naive, three for CD4 memory, two for CD8 naive and one for CD8 memory. Whole-study results and caveats: Lower generation probabilities were found for non-shared clonotypes than for those shared by all four donors. Compared with memory subsets, naive subsets generally had larger estimated richness. There were few donors, and this limited the genetic and exposure-history diversity represented.

The CDR3 spans 15 residues. The J segment lost 3 bases and the V segment lost 6 bases, leaving 6 bases of the junction unmatched. Germline V gene data show CDR1 as MDHEN and CDR2 as SYDVKM. Sequenced by immunoSEQ multiplex PCR; TCRdb stores in-frame clones only, minus some. In the table there are roughly 1.4 million clones, around 98.5% of which are singletons. Of note for this clone: Its antigen remains unknown.

The V and J genes are TRBV28 and TRBJ1-5; 9 nucleotides line up with TRBD1. The sequencing input was naive CD4+ T cells sorted from blood. As for subset: CD45RA+ positively selected. This receptor was identified in a man aged 30 to 45 in good health. In DNA form, the CDR3 reads TGTGCCAGCAGCTACCGGGACAGGGTCAATCAGCCCCAGCATTTT. This gives the protein CASSYRDRVNQPQHF.